In its sample, the clone carrying this T cell receptor (beta chain) was seen once. The data stem from a study of blood T cell repertoires in COVID-19. Trimming pared 0 bases from V and 6 bases from J, leaving 15 bases between. CDR3 length equals 15 residues. Germline CDR1 is SGDLS and CDR2 is YYNGEE. TCRdb's copy holds only in-frame clones and misses some; the assay was immunoSEQ multiplex PCR. The data contain under 300,000 clones, about 89% of them singletons. Sequencing input: PBMCs or T cells enriched from blood (not recorded which). This receptor was taken from a human donor in a cohort exposed to, infected with or recovered from COVID-19 (not recorded which). The donor label of this sample is uncertain. The chain recombines TRBV9 with TRBJ1-2; the D gene is possibly TRBD1 (5 bases). CDR3: CASSVAGHSLDGYTF. The DNA of the CDR3 is TGTGCCAGCAGCGTAGCTGGACACTCCCTGGATGGCTACACCTTC.